Listed here are 16 T cell receptor beta chains from one sample, sequenced in a study of T-cell reconstitution after alpha-beta-depleted transplantation in children (dated by TCRdb to 2015 to 2016). The method behind the library was PCR. For sequencing, an Illumina HiSeq 2500 was employed. TCR libraries were prepared with molecular barcoding, using unique molecular identifiers to normalize TCRbeta repertoire quantification. In TCRdb, the public reads were trimmed at Q25 with fastp and aligned with MiXCR, with productive beta chains retained. When rows share a CDR3 protein, they turn into one entry using the most common DNA and genes. Within this sample are 500,000 or so distinct CDR3 sequences, with roughly 10% of them counted one time only. Of the sample, about 15% is held by the ten largest clones. The meaning of the sample's treatment or condition label: allogeneic hematopoietic cell transplantation with graft depleted of TCRalphabeta T cells and CD19 B cells.

The sequencing used PBMCs, mostly from graft donor cells, collected 180 days after TCRalphabeta/CD19-depleted stem cell transplant. The receptors stem from a female patient aged 2-9 years who had a stem cell transplant for aplastic anemia, so the T cells may come from the graft donor.

This clonotype was detected ten times or more. The J gene is TRBJ2-7, the V gene TRBV28, with D perhaps being TRBD1 or TRBD2 (5 bases each). The germline CDR1 and CDR2 sequences are MDHEN and SYDVKM. V dropped 5 bases and J dropped 1 base, with 15 bases sitting between them. CDR3 length: 15 residues. CDR3 residues: CASSPAWGMSYEQYF. CDR3 DNA sequence: TGTGCCAGCAGTCCAGCCTGGGGGATGTCCTACGAGCAGTACTTC.

Only a few counts were recorded for this clonotype. The V and J genes are TRBV30 and TRBJ2-7; 7 bases match TRBD1. The germline V gene encodes CDR1 GTSNPN and CDR2 SVGIG (reference sequence). J gave up 2 bases and V 2 bases, and 3 bases lay outside the gene matches. The CDR3 is 13 amino acids. CDR3 coding DNA: TGTGCCTGGAGTCATGACAGGGCCTACGAGCAGTACTTC. This translates into CAWSHDRAYEQYF.

With respect to this clonotype: A single base separates this from a much larger clone, so it may be a read error. The chain joins TRBV29-1 to TRBJ1-5; D is unclear. The length of the CDR3 is 13 residues. CDR1 is SQVTM, CDR2 ANQGSEA, per germline. CDR3 sequence: CTVVTASNQPQHF. As DNA, the CDR3 is TGCACCGTAGTTACAGCGAGCAATCAGCCCCAGCATTTT.

This clonotype showed up just a few times. The V and J genes are TRBV7-7 and TRBJ2-3; D unclear. Looked up from germline, CDR1 is SSHAT and CDR2 is FNYEAQ (reference sequence). With 5 bases removed from V and 3 bases from J, the gap between germline ends came to 12 bases. There are 14 residues in the CDR3. CDR3: CASSPVLGTDTQYF. The CDR3 DNA follows: TGTGCCAGCAGCCCAGTCCTGGGTACAGATACGCAGTATTTT.

This sequence joins TRBV12-3 or TRBV12-4 and TRBJ2-1; the match to TRBD2 covers 11 bases. Germline trimming cut 5 bases from V and 7 bases from J; bases unmatched to any gene: 7. This CDR3 contains 15 residues. In nucleotides, the CDR3 is TGTGCCAGCAGTCCCGGACTAGCGGGTGAAAATGAGCAGTTCTTC. Translation: CASSPGLAGENEQFF.

J is TRBJ2-2 and V is TRBV7-8; maybe TRBD1 (5 bases). CDR3 size: 17 residues. Germline values: CDR1 SGHVS, CDR2 FQNEAQ. Trimming left V 5 bases short and J 2 bases short, with 18 bases between. The CDR3 sequence is CASSLFLDSTNTGELFF. For the CDR3, the DNA is TGTGCCAGCAGCCTGTTCCTCGACAGTACAAACACCGGGGAGCTGTTTTTT.

This clonotype turned up a few times. The chain combines TRBV12-3 or TRBV12-4 with TRBJ1-5, with D possibly matching TRBD1 (6 bases). V lost 2 bases to trimming and J lost 6 bases, with 11 bases between them. The CDR3 runs 14 residues. The CDR3 is CASSLFTGIQPQHF. The CDR3 DNA reads TGTGCCAGCAGTTTATTCACAGGGATTCAGCCCCAGCATTTT.

This clonotype has a count of ten or more. The chain has TRBV28 and TRBJ2-7; D is perhaps TRBD1 or TRBD2 (5 bases each). V was pared by 6 bases and J by 2 bases, with 14 bases between. The germline CDR1 and CDR2 sequences are MDHEN and SYDVKM. The CDR3 has 14 residues. Here the CDR3 DNA reads TGTGCCAGCAGCCGCCGGGACGGAACCTACGAGCAGTACTTC. Its translation is CASSRRDGTYEQYF.

The V gene is TRBV13, the J gene TRBJ2-1; TRBD2 is a possible D gene (6 bases). Germline lookup yields CDR1 PRHDT and CDR2 FYEKMQ (reference sequence). The V gene lost 4 bases and the J gene lost 7 bases, with 20 bases spanning the gap. This CDR3 contains 16 residues. The CDR3 is CASSSGFGVGGNEQFF. The DNA of the CDR3 is TGTGCCAGCAGCTCAGGGTTCGGGGTAGGAGGGAATGAGCAGTTCTTC.

This clonotype showed up just a few times. The chain carries TRBV27 and TRBJ2-4, with 11 bases aligning to TRBD2. After removal of 7 bases from V and 0 bases from J, the junction contained 14 bases not matched to a gene. This CDR3 comprises 19 residues. Per the germline V gene, CDR1 is MNHEY and CDR2 is SMNVEV (reference sequence). CDR3 protein: CASTQSTSGRLLAKNIQYF. CDR3 DNA: TGTGCCAGCACCCAATCTACTAGCGGGAGACTCCTAGCCAAAAACATTCAGTACTTC.

The chain recombines TRBV12-3 or TRBV12-4 with TRBJ1-1; perhaps TRBD1 as D (6 bases). The ends were cut back, 7 bases at V and 5 bases at J, with 29 bases in the middle. CDR3 length: 18 amino acids. CDR3 nucleotide sequence: TGTGCCAGCACCCTACGGGGGGCCGCCCGGATAAGGGTGACTGAAGCTTTCTTT. Translation gives CASTLRGAARIRVTEAFF.

This clonotype was seen a few times. The chain's CDR3 is CASSGDSMNTEAFF. In DNA form, the CDR3 reads TGCGCCAGCAGCGGGGACAGTATGAACACTGAAGCTTTCTTT. This chain joins TRBV5-1 and TRBJ1-1; TRBD1 agrees at 7 bases. CDR3 length equals 14 residues. Germline CDR1 is SGHRS and CDR2 is YFSETQ. V lost 4 bases to trimming and J lost 0 bases; unmatched junction nucleotides: 3.

Only a few counts were recorded for this clonotype. This sequence joins TRBV19 and TRBJ2-5, with D maybe TRBD1 (6 bases). Germline CDR1 reads LNHDA; CDR2 reads SQIVND (reference sequence). This CDR3 is built from 17 residues. Trimming took 6 bases from V and 2 from J, leaving 22 bases between them. CDR3 loop: CASSGGQRLALQETQYF. The CDR3 nucleotides read TGTGCCAGTAGCGGAGGACAGCGGTTAGCCTTACAAGAGACCCAGTACTTC. The full variable domain, completed using reference TRBV19 and TRBJ2-5, is DGGITQSPKYLFRKEGQNVTLSCEQNLNHDAMYWYRQDPGQGLRLIYYSQIVNDFQKGDIAEGYSVSREKKESFPLTVTSAQKNPTAFYLCASSGGQRLALQETQYFGPGTRLLVL.

This clonotype has more than one count but fewer than ten. The chain recombines TRBV10-3 with TRBJ1-3, with D possibly TRBD1 on 6 matching bases. Trimming took 7 bases from V and 4 from J, leaving 14 bases between them. The germline gives CDR1 ENHRY, CDR2 SYGVKD. This CDR3 spans 14 amino acids. CDR3 sequence (DNA): TGTGCCATCAATAACAGGGCGAGGGGAAACACCATATATTTT. Translating it yields CAINNRARGNTIYF.

This clonotype has just a few counts. The V call is TRBV12-3 or TRBV12-4, the J call TRBJ1-1; tentatively, D is TRBD1 (6 bases). The CDR3 spans 16 residues. Trimming took 6 bases from V and 5 from J, leaving 22 bases between them. The CDR3 reads CASSRSSLKGGTEAFF. CDR3 sequence (DNA): TGTGCCAGCAGCCGCTCCTCGCTAAAAGGGGGGACTGAAGCTTTCTTT.

This clonotype came up a few times. The gene calls are TRBV29-1 and TRBJ1-3, with TRBD1 matching over 9 bases. In germline, CDR1 is SQVTM, CDR2 ANQGSEA. J lost 3 bases, V lost 4 bases, and 4 bases had no gene match. This CDR3 has 14 residues. CDR3 in amino acids: CSVGGQGNGNTIYF. CDR3 sequence (DNA): TGCAGCGTTGGAGGACAGGGGAATGGAAACACCATATATTTT. Drawing the rest from reference TRBV29-1 and TRBJ1-3, the complete variable domain is SAVISQKPSRDICQRGTSLTIQCQVDSQVTMMFWYRQQPGQSLTLIATANQGSEATYESGFVIDKFPISRPNLTFSTLTVSNMSPEDSSIYLCSVGGQGNGNTIYFGEGSWLTVV.